The subject of this entry is one T cell receptor beta chain. The entry originates in a study of blood T cell repertoires in COVID-19. The wider study: Acute and convalescent COVID-19 samples came from the United States, Italy and Spain. Nucleic acid was either cDNA or gDNA, and it came from T cells, B-cell-depleted T cells, or PBMCs.

The table came from immunoSEQ multiplex PCR; TCRdb's copy has only in-frame clones and leaves some out. The sample lists approximately 100,000 clones, 70% to 85% occurring once. Germline loops: CDR1 KGHSH, CDR2 LQKENI. This CDR3 has 15 amino acids. The trim removed 3 bases at V and 4 bases at J, leaving 3 bases unmatched. This sequence originates from a man between 70 and 80 years old with active or convalescent COVID-19. Sequencing was performed on peripheral blood. The V call is TRBV18, the J call TRBJ2-5, with 12 bases that match TRBD1. Here the CDR3 reads CASSPGTGGRETQYF. For the CDR3, the DNA is TGTGCCAGCTCACCCGGGACAGGGGGCCGAGAGACCCAGTACTTC.